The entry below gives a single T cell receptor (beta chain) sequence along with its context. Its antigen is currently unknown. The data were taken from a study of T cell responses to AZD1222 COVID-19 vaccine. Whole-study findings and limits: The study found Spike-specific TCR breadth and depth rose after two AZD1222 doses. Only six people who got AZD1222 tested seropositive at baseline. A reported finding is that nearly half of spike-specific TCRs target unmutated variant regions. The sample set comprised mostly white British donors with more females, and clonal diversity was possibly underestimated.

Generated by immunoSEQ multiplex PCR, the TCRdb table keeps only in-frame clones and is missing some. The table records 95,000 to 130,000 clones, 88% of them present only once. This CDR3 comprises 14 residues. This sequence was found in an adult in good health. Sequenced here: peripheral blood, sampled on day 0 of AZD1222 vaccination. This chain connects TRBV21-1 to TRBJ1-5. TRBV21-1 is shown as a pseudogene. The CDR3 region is CASSDPPPDQPQHF. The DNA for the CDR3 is TGTGCCAGCAGCGATCCCCCCCCGGACCAGCCCCAGCATTTT.